The present T cell receptor beta chain was sequenced within a study of CD8 T cells in Susac syndrome. The V end was cut by 2 bases, the J end by 0 bases, with 13 bases between. Germline V gives CDR1 GTSNPN, CDR2 SVGIG (reference sequence). The CDR3 totals 15 residues. It was with random hexamers that about 0.45 to 1 ug RNA was reverse transcribed. TCRdb recomputed calls from the immunoSEQ multiplex PCR reads with MiXCR, one row per CDR3 protein. The sample shows around 170,000 distinct CDR3 sequences, 90% to 96% of them seen only once. Sequenced material: CD4+ T cells from PBMCs. This chain joins TRBV30 and TRBJ1-2; D perhaps matches TRBD1 (6 bases). This sequence originates from a human donor with Susac syndrome. Written as DNA, the CDR3 is TGTGCCTGGAGTTCCGCGGACAGCACTAACTATGGCTACACCTTC. Translating gives CAWSSADSTNYGYTF.